This T cell receptor beta chain was sequenced in a study of CD8+ T cells in alopecia areata. Sequencing templates came from extracted RNA that was reverse transcribed into cDNA. The data were produced by immunoSEQ multiplex PCR, yet TCRdb's version contains in-frame clones alone and is incomplete. Of roughly 250,000 clones listed, less than 80% are singletons. The CDR3 length is 14 residues. Germline CDR1 is SGDLS and CDR2 is YYNGEE. Trimming took off 0 bases at V and 4 bases at J, with 10 bases between the two ends. Peripheral blood samples and lesional scalp punch biopsies were obtained from alopecia areata patients.

The sequenced sample was CD4+ T cells sorted from blood, obtained at week 0. This clonotype was sampled from a human donor with alopecia areata. The V gene is TRBV9, the J gene TRBJ1-1, with no clear D. This CDR3 is CASSVALRPTEAFF. CDR3 sequence (DNA): TGTGCCAGCAGCGTAGCTTTAAGGCCCACTGAAGCTTTCTTT. Looking up the rest from reference TRBV9 and TRBJ1-1 gives the full variable domain: DSGVTQTPKHLITATGQRVTLRCSPRSGDLSVYWYQQSLDQGLQFLIQYYNGEERAKGNILERFSAQQFPDLHSELNLSSLELGDSALYFCASSVALRPTEAFFGQGTRLTVV.